Below are 29 T cell receptor beta chains sequenced from a single sample in a study of blood T cell repertoires in COVID-19. Assay used: immunoSEQ multiplex PCR; TCRdb lists only in-frame clones, some missing. The table includes 200,000 or so clones, roughly 90% detected once. The sample consisted of peripheral blood. The receptors derive from a man aged 50 to 59 with COVID-19, enrolled during active disease.

The chain carries TRBV12-3 or TRBV12-4 and TRBJ2-7; 9 bases align to TRBD1. The CDR3 length is 13 residues. With 5 bases clipped from V and 9 bases from J, the junction kept 8 bases outside the gene matches. The CDR3 region is CASSADRGKGQYF. For the CDR3, the DNA is TGTGCCAGCAGTGCCGACAGGGGGAAAGGGCAGTACTTC.

This chain joins TRBV7-9 and TRBJ1-4; D unclear. Germline V gene data show CDR1 as SEHNR and CDR2 as FQNEAQ (reference sequence). The length of the CDR3 is 11 residues. V shed 5 bases and J shed 8 bases, with 6 bases lying between them. The CDR3 sequence: CASSLREKLFF. The CDR3 DNA follows: TGTGCCAGCAGCCTACGAGAAAAACTGTTTTTT.

This chain uses TRBV6-4 with TRBJ2-3; 7 positions match TRBD2. The V gene's germline CDR1 is MRHNA and CDR2 SNTAGT. The V segment lost 4 bases and the J segment 3 bases; nucleotides outside the gene matches: 10. CDR3 size: 16 residues. The CDR3 sequence: CASSVMNGGSTDTQYF. The CDR3 coding sequence is TGTGCCAGCAGTGTAATGAATGGCGGGAGTACAGATACGCAGTATTTT.

This chain uses TRBV6-5 with TRBJ1-6; 7 bases fit TRBD1. The CDR3 has 13 amino acids. From germline, CDR1 is MNHEY and CDR2 SVGAGI. The V gene end was trimmed by 6 bases and the J gene end by 13 bases; junction bases not matched to a gene: 9. The chain's CDR3 is CASSRDRQLPLHF. For the CDR3, the DNA is TGTGCCAGCAGCCGGGACAGACAACTCCCCCTCCACTTT.

The chain combines TRBV9 with TRBJ1-5, with a weak D call TRBD1 (5 bases). Germline assignment: CDR1 SGDLS and CDR2 YYNGEE. The CDR3 contains 15 residues. V was trimmed by 0 bases and J by 6 bases, leaving 13 bases between them. The CDR3: CASSVDVTVGQPQHF. CDR3 sequence (DNA): TGTGCCAGCAGCGTAGATGTGACAGTGGGTCAGCCCCAGCATTTT.

The rearrangement uses TRBV4-3 and TRBJ1-3; 10 bases match TRBD1. The germline gives CDR1 LGHNA, CDR2 YSLEER. CDR3 size: 20 residues. Trimming took 1 base from V and 3 from J; bases not matched to a gene: 15. The CDR3 sequence: CASSQVIEGTGEFGGNTIYF. The CDR3 DNA reads TGCGCCAGCAGCCAAGTTATAGAAGGGACAGGGGAATTCGGTGGAAACACCATATATTTT.

The sample holds many counts of this clone. The V and J genes are TRBV29-1 and TRBJ2-2, with 9 nucleotides matching TRBD1. Germline V gives CDR1 SQVTM, CDR2 ANQGSEA. V dropped 5 bases and J dropped 4; count of bases not matched to a gene: 5. CDR3 size: 14 residues. CDR3 in amino acids: CSVTGTGLTGELFF. Here the CDR3 DNA reads TGCAGCGTTACCGGGACAGGGCTCACCGGGGAGCTGTTTTTT.

This chain uses TRBV7-8 with TRBJ2-1; no reliable D call. Trimming stripped 7 bases from V and 5 bases from J, with 18 bases between. Germline V CDR1 and CDR2: SGHVS, FQNEAQ. The CDR3 is made up of 15 amino acids. DNA for the CDR3: TGTGCCAGCAAGAGCTGGCGAACCACTAACAATGAGCAGTTCTTC. It specifies CASKSWRTTNNEQFF.

CDR3 protein: CASSPPGAETQYF. The CDR3 nucleotides read TGTGCCAGCTCACCACCGGGGGCAGAGACCCAGTACTTC. The gene calls are TRBV18 and TRBJ2-5; D is possibly TRBD1 (6 bases). CDR3 length: 13 residues. The germline V gene has CDR1 KGHSH and CDR2 LQKENI. The V end was cut by 0 bases, the J end by 4 bases, with 6 bases between.

The rearrangement joins TRBV30 to TRBJ1-1; D unclear. CDR1 is GTSNPN and CDR2 is SVGIG in the germline V gene (reference sequence). This CDR3 has 15 amino acids. V lost 2 bases and J 6 bases, leaving 19 bases between the germline ends. CDR3 sequence: CAWSIPESVGAEAFF. In nucleotides, the CDR3 is TGTGCCTGGAGTATCCCGGAGAGTGTCGGGGCTGAAGCTTTCTTT.

The CDR3, as DNA: TGTGCCAGTAGCGGGGATCTTAGTAATCAGCCCCAGCATTTT. The encoded protein is CASSGDLSNQPQHF. This sequence joins TRBV19 and TRBJ1-5; no clear D gene. The germline gives CDR1 LNHDA, CDR2 SQIVND (reference sequence). Trimming stripped 6 bases from V and 4 bases from J, with 13 bases between. The CDR3 is 14 amino acids.

The rearrangement uses TRBV3-1 (or the pseudogene TRBV3-2) and TRBJ2-2; 10 positions agree with TRBD2. CDR1 and CDR2 (germline): LGHDT, YNNKEL (reference sequence). Trimming removed 4 bases from V and 3 bases from J; junction bases left unmatched: 5. The CDR3 sequence is 16 residues long. CDR3 sequence: CASSLLTSGYTGELFF. For the CDR3, the DNA is TGTGCCAGCAGCCTGTTGACTAGCGGGTACACCGGGGAGCTGTTTTTT.

This clone has a single count. This chain links TRBV6-1 with TRBJ1-5; the D gene is possibly TRBD1 (5 bases). V shed 3 bases and J shed 3 bases, with 6 bases lying between them. There are 13 residues in the CDR3. Germline-derived CDR1 and CDR2 are MNHNS and SASEGT. CDR3 coding DNA: TGTGCCAGCAGTGAGGGGCCCAATCAGCCCCAGCATTTT. Translated, it gives CASSEGPNQPQHF.

The rearrangement links TRBV6-1 to TRBJ2-1; TRBD2 matches 14 bases. The CDR3 is 15 residues long. V gave up 4 bases and J gave up 10 bases; unmatched junction bases: 6. Germline CDR1 reads MNHNS; CDR2 reads SASEGT. DNA of the CDR3: TGTGCCAGCAGTGGACTAGCGGGGGGGGAGGGGGAGCAGTTCTTC. Its protein is CASSGLAGGEGEQFF.

The J gene is TRBJ2-5, the V gene TRBV6-6, with 9 nucleotides matching TRBD1. The CDR3 runs 15 residues. Germline loops: CDR1 MNHNY, CDR2 SVGAGI (reference sequence). The J segment lost 4 bases and the V segment lost 2 bases, leaving 5 bases of the junction unmatched. The CDR3 protein is CASSYGQGIGETQYF. The CDR3 nucleotides are TGTGCCAGCAGTTACGGACAGGGGATAGGAGAGACCCAGTACTTC.

Regarding this clone: Other DNA sequences within the sample encode an identical CDR3. This rearrangement joins TRBV5-1 to TRBJ1-2; D possibly corresponds to TRBD1 (6 bases). V lost 0 bases and J 6 bases, leaving 9 bases between the germline ends. Per germline, CDR1 SGHRS and CDR2 YFSETQ. CDR3 length equals 13 residues. CDR3 sequence: CASSLGQGNGYTF. CDR3 sequence (DNA): TGCGCCAGCAGCTTGGGGCAGGGGAATGGCTACACCTTC.

The V call is TRBV28, the J call TRBJ2-2, with 10 bases matching TRBD1. J lost 3 bases, V lost 5 bases, and 9 bases had no gene match. Germline CDR1 MDHEN, CDR2 SYDVKM. This CDR3 is built from 17 residues. In nucleotides, the CDR3 is TGTGCCAGCAGTCGGGACAGGGGCGGCCAGTACACCGGGGAGCTGTTTTTT. Its translation: CASSRDRGGQYTGELFF.

This rearrangement joins TRBV4-2 to TRBJ2-5; D possibly corresponds to TRBD1 (5 bases). The CDR3 consists of 16 residues. Germline assignment: CDR1 LGHNA and CDR2 YNFKEQ. Trimming pared 0 bases from V and 4 bases from J, leaving 15 bases between. DNA of the CDR3: TGTGCCAGCAGCCAAGAAGTAGGAACAGGCTCAGAGACCCAGTACTTC. Translating it yields CASSQEVGTGSETQYF.

The chain is built from TRBV7-6 and TRBJ2-1, with 9 bases aligning to TRBD2. The CDR3 runs 14 residues. In germline, CDR1 is SGHVS, CDR2 FNYEAQ. Trimming cost V 8 bases and J 6 bases; bases outside gene matches: 8. CDR3 in DNA: TGTGCCAGCCGGGGGCTAGCGGGGAGCAATGAGCAGTTCTTC. Residues: CASRGLAGSNEQFF.

The chain joins TRBV11-2 to TRBJ2-7; D might be TRBD2 (6 bases). The ends were cut back, 4 bases at V and 3 bases at J, with 19 bases in the middle. Germline CDR1 and CDR2: SGHAT and FQNNGV. The CDR3 has 16 amino acids. The CDR3 DNA reads TGTGCCAGCAGCTCCCTCCGTAGCGGACGGGACTACGAGCAGTACTTC. It codes for CASSSLRSGRDYEQYF.

As concerns this clone: This sample includes further DNA sequences coding for the same CDR3. V and J are TRBV19 and TRBJ2-7; TRBD1 aligns across 10 bases. Germline V gene sequence: CDR1 LNHDA, CDR2 SQIVND (reference sequence). This CDR3 region has 15 residues. The trim removed 5 bases at V and 1 base at J, leaving 5 bases unmatched. As DNA, the CDR3 is TGTGCCAGTAGTGACCGGGACAGGGGATCCTACGAGCAGTACTTC. Amino acid sequence: CASSDRDRGSYEQYF.

The rearrangement uses TRBV24-1 and TRBJ2-1; 7 nucleotides agree with TRBD1. CDR1 is KGHDR and CDR2 is SFDVKD in the germline V gene. The junction had 10 bases not matched to a gene; V was cut back by 4 bases and J by 5 bases. The CDR3 is made up of 16 amino acids. The CDR3 loop is CATSDPGTAPDNEQFF. The CDR3 nucleotides are TGTGCCACCAGTGACCCCGGGACAGCCCCTGACAATGAGCAGTTCTTC.

This sequence joins TRBV29-1 and TRBJ2-3, with 11 bases fitting TRBD1. Germline V CDR1 and CDR2: SQVTM, ANQGSEA. The CDR3 spans 13 residues. The CDR3 bases are TGCGTCGGGACAGGGGGATCCACAGATACGCAGTATTTT. This translates into CVGTGGSTDTQYF.

This chain uses TRBV29-1 with TRBJ2-4, with 8 nucleotides matching TRBD2. This CDR3 comprises 17 residues. Trimming cost V 7 bases and J 0 bases; bases outside gene matches: 14. Germline loops: CDR1 SQVTM, CDR2 ANQGSEA. CDR3 region: CSAQEGTSGVAKNIQYF. In nucleotides, the CDR3 is TGCAGCGCCCAGGAGGGTACTAGCGGAGTAGCCAAAAACATTCAGTACTTC.

This clone was recorded once. V usage is TRBV15 and J usage is TRBJ1-5, with D perhaps matching TRBD1 (5 bases). V shed 3 bases and J shed 9 bases, with 12 bases lying between them. Germline V gives CDR1 LNHNV, CDR2 YYDKDF (reference sequence). The CDR3 length is 13 residues. The CDR3 DNA reads as TGTGCCACCAGCAGGGAAGGGGTCGGGCCCCAGCATTTT. Translating gives CATSREGVGPQHF.

This clone was counted a single time. The V call is TRBV21-1, the J call TRBJ2-7; the D call of TRBD1 is as the table states it, not checked on the DNA. TRBV21-1 has pseudogene status. This CDR3 is 16 amino acids long. CDR3 sequence reads: CASSKAPFATIYEQYF. The CDR3 DNA reads TGTGCCAGCAGCAAAGCTCCCTTTGCCACAATCTACGAGCAGTACTTC.

The chain links TRBV7-2 to TRBJ2-2; 11 bases fit TRBD2. This CDR3 is 16 amino acids long. Trimming took 1 base from V and 4 from J; bases not matched to a gene: 2. In germline, CDR1 is SGHTA, CDR2 FQGNSA. Written as DNA, the CDR3 is TGTGCCAGCAGCTTAGTAGCGGGGGGGAGCACCGGGGAGCTGTTTTTT. This sequence encodes CASSLVAGGSTGELFF.

V gene TRBV5-1 combines with J gene TRBJ2-7; 11 positions match TRBD1. CDR1 and CDR2 from the germline V gene are SGHRS and YFSETQ. V trimming: 4 bases; J trimming: 2 bases; junction bases outside the gene matches: 2. The CDR3 length is 14 residues. This CDR3 reads CASSTGQGAYEQYF. The CDR3 DNA reads TGCGCCAGCAGCACGGGACAGGGGGCCTACGAGCAGTACTTC.

The chain employs TRBV19 and TRBJ2-5; 8 nucleotides align to TRBD2. Germline V gives CDR1 LNHDA, CDR2 SQIVND (reference sequence). V shed 3 bases and J 4 bases; nucleotides not matched to a gene: 7. CDR3 length equals 15 residues. As DNA, the CDR3 is TGTGCCAGTAGTATCGGGGGGGGGTATCGAGAGACCCAGTACTTC. Residues: CASSIGGGYRETQYF.